Listed below are T cell receptor beta chains from one sample, sequenced in a study of blood T cell repertoires in COVID-19. Sequencing used immunoSEQ multiplex PCR; TCRdb keeps in-frame clones, though not all of them. The data show nearly 95,000 clones, around 67% seen once. Sequenced sample: peripheral blood. These receptors all come from a man between 65 and 85 years old with COVID-19, enrolled during active disease. The CDR3 runs from the conserved cysteine through the conserved F or W. D genes are given only for firm matches. A clone size is listed for some rows: how often the clone was seen (once, few, many), or a class if it is expanded.

clone_size j_call v_call d_call cdr3_nt cdr3_aa
NA TRBJ1-1 TRBV9 NA TGTGCCAGCAGCCGAGTGAGGGACACTGAAGCTTTCTTT CASSRVRDTEAFF
NA TRBJ1-1 TRBV29-1 NA TGCAGCTCAGACAGGAGTCTTCGGAACACTGAAGCTTTCTTT CSSDRSLRNTEAFF
NA TRBJ2-7 TRBV4-1 NA TGCGCCAGCAGCCAAGATACCGGGAGCGAGCGCGAGCAGTACTTC CASSQDTGSEREQYF
NA TRBJ2-1 TRBV28 TRBD2 TGTGCCAGCAGTTCCCCAGGACTAGCGGGACGGAGCTCCTACAATGAGCAGTTCTTC CASSSPGLAGRSSYNEQFF
NA TRBJ2-7 TRBV19 NA TGTGCCAGTAGCCCGCGGGGTAGACCTACCTTCGAGCAGTACTTC CASSPRGRPTFEQYF
few TRBJ1-2 TRBV7-3 TRBD1 TGTGCCAGCAGCCCCGGGAGTCCGGGACAGGGCTATGGCTACACCTTC CASSPGSPGQGYGYTF
NA TRBJ2-1 TRBV5-1 TRBD2 TGCGCCAGCAGCTTTGGTTCTAGCGGGAGTTGGGATGAGCAGTTCTTC CASSFGSSGSWDEQFF
NA TRBJ2-3 TRBV2 TRBD2 TGTGCCAGCCAGCAGGGGGTGTCTAGCGGGAGACTTAGCACAGATACGCAGTATTTT CASQQGVSSGRLSTDTQYF
NA TRBJ2-2 TRBV3-1/TRBV3-2 TRBD2 TGTGCCAGCAGCTTAGCGGCGGGAGGGAACACCGGGGAGCTGTTTTTT CASSLAAGGNTGELFF
NA TRBJ1-2 TRBV29-1 NA TGCAGCGTTGATCCCTCCGGACAGTCCTATGGCTACACCTTC CSVDPSGQSYGYTF
NA TRBJ2-2 TRBV4-1 NA TGCGCCAGCAGCCCTGGGACTGGGAAATCCGGGGAGCTGTTTTTT CASSPGTGKSGELFF
few TRBJ2-7 TRBV5-1 NA TGCGCCAGCAGTGCAGGGGGGACGGGCGAGCAGTACTTC CASSAGGTGEQYF
NA TRBJ1-3 TRBV6-2/TRBV6-3 NA TGTGCCAGCAGTCAACAGGGAAACACCATATATTTT CASSQQGNTIYF
NA TRBJ1-2 TRBV6-5 TRBD1 TGTGCCAGCAGGGGGGACAGCTATGGCTACACCTTC CASRGDSYGYTF
NA TRBJ2-1 TRBV5-8 TRBD1 TGTGCCAGCAGCTTCGACAGGGGGTACAACAATGAGCAGTTCTTC CASSFDRGYNNEQFF
few TRBJ2-7 TRBV28 NA TGTGCCAGCAGTTTGTCCCCTCCCTCCTACGAGCAGTACTTC CASSLSPPSYEQYF
NA TRBJ2-1 TRBV5-5 TRBD2 TGTGCCAGCAGCTTGACTAGCGGGACCTACAATGAGCAGTTCTTC CASSLTSGTYNEQFF
NA TRBJ2-7 TRBV11-2 NA TGTGCCAGCAGCTTAGATCGGGGATACTACGAGCAGTACTTC CASSLDRGYYEQYF